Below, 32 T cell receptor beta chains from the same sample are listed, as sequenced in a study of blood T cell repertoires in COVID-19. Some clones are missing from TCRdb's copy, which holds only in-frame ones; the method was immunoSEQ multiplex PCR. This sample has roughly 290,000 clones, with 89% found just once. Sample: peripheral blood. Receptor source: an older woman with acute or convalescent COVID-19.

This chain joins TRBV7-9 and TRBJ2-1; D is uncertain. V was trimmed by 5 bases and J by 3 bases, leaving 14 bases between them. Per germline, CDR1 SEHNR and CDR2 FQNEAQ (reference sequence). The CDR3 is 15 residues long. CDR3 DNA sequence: TGTGCCAGCAGCCCAACATCGCCGATCTACAATGAGCAGTTCTTC. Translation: CASSPTSPIYNEQFF.

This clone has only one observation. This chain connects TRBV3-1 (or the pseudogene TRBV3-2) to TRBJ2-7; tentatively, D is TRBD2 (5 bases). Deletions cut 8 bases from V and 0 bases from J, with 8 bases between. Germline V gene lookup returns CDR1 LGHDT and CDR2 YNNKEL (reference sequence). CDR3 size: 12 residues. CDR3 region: CASSGDSYEQYF. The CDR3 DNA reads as TGTGCCAGCTCCGGGGACTCCTACGAGCAGTACTTC.

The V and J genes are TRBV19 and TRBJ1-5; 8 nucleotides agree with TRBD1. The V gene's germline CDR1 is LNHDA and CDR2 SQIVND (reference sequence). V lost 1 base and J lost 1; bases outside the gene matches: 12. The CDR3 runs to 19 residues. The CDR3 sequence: CASSIGARGRLRSNQPQHF. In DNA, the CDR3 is TGTGCCAGTAGTATAGGGGCCAGGGGGCGTCTGAGGAGCAATCAGCCCCAGCATTTT.

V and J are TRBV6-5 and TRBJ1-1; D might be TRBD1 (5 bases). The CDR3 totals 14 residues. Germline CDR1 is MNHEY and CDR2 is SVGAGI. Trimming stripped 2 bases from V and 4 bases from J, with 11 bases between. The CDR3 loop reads CASSYGGIGTEAFF. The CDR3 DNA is TGTGCCAGCAGTTACGGGGGGATTGGCACTGAAGCTTTCTTT.

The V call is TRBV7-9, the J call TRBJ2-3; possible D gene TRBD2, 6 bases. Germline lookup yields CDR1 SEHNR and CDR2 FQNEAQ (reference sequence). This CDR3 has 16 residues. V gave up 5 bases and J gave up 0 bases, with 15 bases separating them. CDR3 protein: CASSDRGTASTDTQYF. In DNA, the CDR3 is TGTGCCAGCAGCGACCGCGGGACGGCAAGCACAGATACGCAGTATTTT.

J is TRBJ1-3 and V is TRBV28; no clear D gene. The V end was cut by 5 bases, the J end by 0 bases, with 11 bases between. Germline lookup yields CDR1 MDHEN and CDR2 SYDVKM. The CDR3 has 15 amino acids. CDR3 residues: CASSMDSFSGNTIYF. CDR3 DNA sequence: TGTGCCAGCAGTATGGACTCATTCTCTGGAAACACCATATATTTT.

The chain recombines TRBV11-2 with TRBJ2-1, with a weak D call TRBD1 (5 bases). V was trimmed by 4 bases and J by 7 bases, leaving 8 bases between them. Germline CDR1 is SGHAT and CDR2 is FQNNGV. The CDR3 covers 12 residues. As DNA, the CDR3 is TGTGCCAGCAGCTCGACAGTTAATGAGCAGTTCTTC. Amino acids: CASSSTVNEQFF.

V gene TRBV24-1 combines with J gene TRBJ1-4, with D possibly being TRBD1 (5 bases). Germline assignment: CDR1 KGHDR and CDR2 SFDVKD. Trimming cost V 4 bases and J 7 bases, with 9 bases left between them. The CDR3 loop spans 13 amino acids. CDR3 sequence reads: CATSDRDPEKLFF. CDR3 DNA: TGTGCCACCAGTGACAGGGATCCTGAAAAACTGTTTTTT.

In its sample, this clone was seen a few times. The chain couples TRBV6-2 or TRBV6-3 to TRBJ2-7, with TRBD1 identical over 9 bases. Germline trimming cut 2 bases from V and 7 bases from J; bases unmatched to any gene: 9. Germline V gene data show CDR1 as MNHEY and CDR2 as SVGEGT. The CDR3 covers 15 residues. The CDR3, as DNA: TGTGCCAGCAGTTACCCTCCGACAGGGGGAAAGGAGCAGTACTTC. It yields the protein CASSYPPTGGKEQYF.

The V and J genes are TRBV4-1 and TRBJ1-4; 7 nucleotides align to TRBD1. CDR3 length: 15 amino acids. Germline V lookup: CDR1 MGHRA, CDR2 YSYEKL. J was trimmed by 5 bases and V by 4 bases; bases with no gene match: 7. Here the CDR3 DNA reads TGCGCCAGCAGCCGGGGAGACAGGGAAAATGAAAAACTGTTTTTT. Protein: CASSRGDRENEKLFF.

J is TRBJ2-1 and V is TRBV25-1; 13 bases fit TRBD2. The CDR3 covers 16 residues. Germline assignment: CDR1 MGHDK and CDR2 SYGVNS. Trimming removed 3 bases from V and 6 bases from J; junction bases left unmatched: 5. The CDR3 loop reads CASSDTRLAGGNEQFF. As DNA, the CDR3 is TGTGCCAGCAGTGACACTCGACTAGCGGGAGGCAATGAGCAGTTCTTC.

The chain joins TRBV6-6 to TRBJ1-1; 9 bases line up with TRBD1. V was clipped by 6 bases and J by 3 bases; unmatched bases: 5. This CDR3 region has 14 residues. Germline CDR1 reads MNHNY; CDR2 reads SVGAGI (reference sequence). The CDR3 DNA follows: TGTGCCAGCAGATTTAGACAGGGGGACACTGAAGCTTTCTTT. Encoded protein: CASRFRQGDTEAFF.

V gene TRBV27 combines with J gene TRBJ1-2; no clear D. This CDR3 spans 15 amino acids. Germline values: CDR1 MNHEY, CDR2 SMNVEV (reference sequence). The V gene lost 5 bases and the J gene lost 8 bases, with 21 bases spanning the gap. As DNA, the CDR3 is TGTGCCAGCAGTCCCCGGGAGGCTCGAGTGGGGGGCTACACCTTC. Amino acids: CASSPREARVGGYTF.

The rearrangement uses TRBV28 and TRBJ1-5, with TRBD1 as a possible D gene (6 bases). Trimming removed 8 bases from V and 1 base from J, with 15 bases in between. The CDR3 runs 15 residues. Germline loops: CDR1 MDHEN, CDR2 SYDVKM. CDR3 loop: CASQFLQGSNQPQHF. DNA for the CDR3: TGTGCCAGCCAATTCCTACAGGGAAGCAATCAGCCCCAGCATTTT. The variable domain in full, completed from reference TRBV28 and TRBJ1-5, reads DVKVTQSSRYLVKRTGEKVFLECVQDMDHENMFWYRQDPGLGLRLIYFSYDVKMKEKGDIPEGYSVSREKKERFSLILESASTNQTSMYLCASQFLQGSNQPQHFGDGTRLSIL.

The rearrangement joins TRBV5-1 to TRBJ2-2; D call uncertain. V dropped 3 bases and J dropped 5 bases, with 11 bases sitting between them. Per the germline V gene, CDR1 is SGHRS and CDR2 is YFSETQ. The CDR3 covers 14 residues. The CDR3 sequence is CASSSSLSTGELFF. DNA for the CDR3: TGCGCCAGCAGCTCTTCACTTTCTACCGGGGAGCTGTTTTTT. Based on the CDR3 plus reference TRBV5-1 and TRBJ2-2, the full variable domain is KAGVTQTPRYLIKTRGQQVTLSCSPISGHRSVSWYQQTPGQGLQFLFEYFSETQRNKGNFPGRFSGRQFSNSRSEMNVSTLELGDSALYLCASSSSLSTGELFFGEGSRLTVL.

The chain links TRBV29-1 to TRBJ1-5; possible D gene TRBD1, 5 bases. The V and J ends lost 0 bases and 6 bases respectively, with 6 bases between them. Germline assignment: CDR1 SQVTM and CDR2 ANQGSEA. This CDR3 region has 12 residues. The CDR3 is CSVEEGGQPQHF. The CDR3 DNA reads TGCAGCGTTGAAGAGGGGGGTCAGCCCCAGCATTTT.

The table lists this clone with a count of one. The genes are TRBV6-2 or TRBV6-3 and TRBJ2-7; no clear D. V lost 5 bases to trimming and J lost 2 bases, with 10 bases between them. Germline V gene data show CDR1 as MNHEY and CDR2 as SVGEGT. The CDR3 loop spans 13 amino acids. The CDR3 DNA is TGTGCCAGCAGTGAGGATAAAACCTACGAGCAGTACTTC. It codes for CASSEDKTYEQYF.

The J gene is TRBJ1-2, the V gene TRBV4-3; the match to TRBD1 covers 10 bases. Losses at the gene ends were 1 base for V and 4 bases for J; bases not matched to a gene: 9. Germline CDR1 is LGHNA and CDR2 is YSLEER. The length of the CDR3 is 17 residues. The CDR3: CASSQVGTGVSLYGYTF. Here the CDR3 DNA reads TGCGCCAGCAGCCAAGTCGGGACAGGGGTCTCTCTCTATGGCTACACCTTC.

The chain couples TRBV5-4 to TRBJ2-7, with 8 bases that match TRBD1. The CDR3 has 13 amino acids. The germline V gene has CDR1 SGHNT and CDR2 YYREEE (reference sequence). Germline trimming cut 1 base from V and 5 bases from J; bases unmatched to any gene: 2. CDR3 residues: CASSLQGAHEQYF. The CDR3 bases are TGTGCCAGCAGCTTGCAGGGGGCCCACGAGCAGTACTTC. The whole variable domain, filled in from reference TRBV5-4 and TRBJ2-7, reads ETGVTQSPTHLIKTRGQQVTLRCSSQSGHNTVSWYQQALGQGPQFIFQYYREEENGRGNFPPRFSGLQFPNYSSELNVNALELDDSALYLCASSLQGAHEQYFGPGTRLTVT.

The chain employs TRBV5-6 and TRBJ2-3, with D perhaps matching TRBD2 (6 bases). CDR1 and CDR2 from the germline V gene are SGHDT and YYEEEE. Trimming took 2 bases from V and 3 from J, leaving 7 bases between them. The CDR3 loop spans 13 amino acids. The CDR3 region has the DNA TGTGCCAGCAGCTTAGGAGGGACAGATACGCAGTATTTT. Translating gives CASSLGGTDTQYF.

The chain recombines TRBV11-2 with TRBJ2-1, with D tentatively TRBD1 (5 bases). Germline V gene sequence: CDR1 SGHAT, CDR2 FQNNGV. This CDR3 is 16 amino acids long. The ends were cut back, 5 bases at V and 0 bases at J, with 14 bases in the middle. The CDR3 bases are TGTGCCAGCAGCCCCAGGGTAGGGGCCTCCTACAATGAGCAGTTCTTC. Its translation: CASSPRVGASYNEQFF.

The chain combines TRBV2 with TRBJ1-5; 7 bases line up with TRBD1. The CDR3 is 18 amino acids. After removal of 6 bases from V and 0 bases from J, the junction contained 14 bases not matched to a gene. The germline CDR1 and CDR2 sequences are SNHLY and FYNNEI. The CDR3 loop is CASRLGGAGTYSNQPQHF. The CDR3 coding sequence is TGTGCCAGCAGGTTAGGGGGCGCCGGGACCTATAGCAATCAGCCCCAGCATTTT.

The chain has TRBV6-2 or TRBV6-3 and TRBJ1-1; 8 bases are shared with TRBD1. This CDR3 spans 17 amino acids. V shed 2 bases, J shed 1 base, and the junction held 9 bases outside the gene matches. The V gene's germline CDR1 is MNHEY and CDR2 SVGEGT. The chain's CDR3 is CASSYRHAGGANTEAFF. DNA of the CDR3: TGTGCCAGCAGTTACCGGCATGCAGGGGGCGCGAACACTGAAGCTTTCTTT.

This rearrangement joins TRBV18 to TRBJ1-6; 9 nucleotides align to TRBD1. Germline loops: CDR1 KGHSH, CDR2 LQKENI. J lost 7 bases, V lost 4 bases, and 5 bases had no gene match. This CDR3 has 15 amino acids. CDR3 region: CASSRDRVPNSPLHF. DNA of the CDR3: TGTGCCAGCTCACGGGACAGGGTCCCGAATTCACCCCTCCACTTT.

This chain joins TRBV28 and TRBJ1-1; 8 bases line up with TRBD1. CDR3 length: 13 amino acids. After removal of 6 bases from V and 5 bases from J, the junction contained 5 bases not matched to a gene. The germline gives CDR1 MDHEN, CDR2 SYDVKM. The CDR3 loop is CASRKQGVTEAFF. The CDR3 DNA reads TGTGCCAGCAGAAAACAGGGGGTGACTGAAGCTTTCTTT.

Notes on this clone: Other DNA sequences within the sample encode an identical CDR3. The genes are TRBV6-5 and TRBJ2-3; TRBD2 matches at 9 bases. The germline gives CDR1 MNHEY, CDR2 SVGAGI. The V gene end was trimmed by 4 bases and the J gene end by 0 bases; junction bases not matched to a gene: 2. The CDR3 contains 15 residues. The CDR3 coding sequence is TGTGCCAGCAGTTTGGGACTAGCAAGCACAGATACGCAGTATTTT. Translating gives CASSLGLASTDTQYF.

The CDR3 nucleotides read TGTGCCAGCAGTGCCGACAGGGGCGCACCGGCTGAAGCTTTCTTT. Translating gives CASSADRGAPAEAFF. The chain couples TRBV2 to TRBJ1-1, with TRBD1 identical over 8 bases. The germline V gene encodes CDR1 SNHLY and CDR2 FYNNEI. The CDR3 covers 15 residues. V shed 4 bases, J shed 6 bases, and the junction held 10 bases outside the gene matches.

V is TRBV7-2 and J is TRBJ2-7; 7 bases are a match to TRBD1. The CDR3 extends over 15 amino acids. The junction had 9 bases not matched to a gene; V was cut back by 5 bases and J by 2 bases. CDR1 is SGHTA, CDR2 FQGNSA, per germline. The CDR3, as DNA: TGTGCCAGCAGCGGTGGGACAGCGGTGACCTACGAGCAGTACTTC. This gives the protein CASSGGTAVTYEQYF.

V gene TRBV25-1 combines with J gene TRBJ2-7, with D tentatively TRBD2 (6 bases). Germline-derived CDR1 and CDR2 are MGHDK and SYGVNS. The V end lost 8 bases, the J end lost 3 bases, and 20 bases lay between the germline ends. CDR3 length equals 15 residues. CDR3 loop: CASSHPGLPHYEQYF. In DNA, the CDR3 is TGTGCCAGCTCCCACCCGGGACTTCCCCACTACGAGCAGTACTTC.

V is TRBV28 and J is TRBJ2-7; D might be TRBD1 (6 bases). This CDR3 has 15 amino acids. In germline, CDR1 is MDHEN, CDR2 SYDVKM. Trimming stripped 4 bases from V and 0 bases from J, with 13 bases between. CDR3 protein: CASSSFGRGSYEQYF. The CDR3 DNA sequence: TGTGCCAGCAGTTCTTTCGGCAGGGGCTCCTACGAGCAGTACTTC.

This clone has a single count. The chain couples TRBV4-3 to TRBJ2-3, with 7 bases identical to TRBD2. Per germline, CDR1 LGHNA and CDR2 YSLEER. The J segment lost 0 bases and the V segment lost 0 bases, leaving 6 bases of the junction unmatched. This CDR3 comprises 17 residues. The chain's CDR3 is CASSQEGGAYSTDTQYF. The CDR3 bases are TGCGCCAGCAGCCAAGAGGGAGGGGCCTATAGCACAGATACGCAGTATTTT.

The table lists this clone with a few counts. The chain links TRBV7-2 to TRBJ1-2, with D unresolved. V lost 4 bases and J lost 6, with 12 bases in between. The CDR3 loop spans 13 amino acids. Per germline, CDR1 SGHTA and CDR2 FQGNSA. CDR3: CASSSRTLDGYTF. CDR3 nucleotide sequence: TGTGCCAGCAGCTCAAGGACTCTGGATGGCTACACCTTC.